Reported below is one TCR beta chain. Its target is unknown. The sample comes from a study of OX40 agonist ivuxolimab in advanced cancers. The study, taken as a whole, reports: Clonal expansion from baseline to week 6 occurred in both CD4+ and CD8+ T cells. The mean number of expanded clones was higher in CD8+ T cells than in CD4+.

The repertoire was sequenced with immunoSEQ multiplex PCR; TCRdb's copy has only in-frame clones and lacks some. The sample yields fewer than 65,000 clones, about 85% seen once. This CDR3 region has 14 residues. CDR1 and CDR2 from the germline V gene are MGHRA and YSYEKL. V shed 1 base and J shed 4 bases, with 10 bases lying between them. The source was CD4+ or CD8+ T cells sorted from blood, collected in a trial of the OX40 agonist ivuxolimab. This TCR came from an adult with an advanced solid tumor such as melanoma, head and neck, liver or kidney cancer. V is TRBV4-1 and J is TRBJ2-5; tentatively, D is TRBD1 (6 bases). The CDR3 DNA sequence: TGCGCCAGCAGCCAAGGATTAGGGGGAGAGACCCAGTACTTC. This codes for CASSQGLGGETQYF.